These 5 T cell receptor beta chains came from one sample sequenced in a study of radiotherapy plus CTLA-4 blockade in lung cancer (dated by TCRdb to about 2018). Receptor amplification or capture employed the immunoSEQ multiplex PCR assay. Here the immuneACCESS table is served through TCRdb, limited to in-frame sequences with V and J called. Missing clones are a known gap in these copies; in checked studies unresolved V genes cover under half, and the rest lacks a known reason. The sample table shows approximately 100,000 clones, and about 85% are seen once. Around 2% of the sample goes to the ten largest clones. The sample here was peripheral blood, taken from a patient treated with radiotherapy plus ipilimumab. The receptors derive from a human donor with non-small cell lung cancer that progressed on radiotherapy plus ipilimumab. Some clones in this sample may be carry-over from other donors' samples.

The chain is built from TRBV4-3 and TRBJ1-5; D unclear. Germline V gives CDR1 LGHNA, CDR2 YSLEER. The length of the CDR3 is 16 residues. The V and J ends lost 1 base and 5 bases respectively, with 15 bases between them. The CDR3 reads CASSQVRSGGDQPQHF. Written as DNA, the CDR3 is TGCGCCAGCAGCCAAGTAAGGTCAGGTGGCGATCAGCCCCAGCATTTT.

The chain has TRBV5-1 and TRBJ2-5; possibly TRBD1 for D (8 bases). Germline loops: CDR1 SGHRS, CDR2 YFSETQ. The CDR3 is 15 residues long. V was clipped by 1 base and J by 5 bases, with 15 bases between them. CDR3 nucleotide sequence: TGCGCCAGCAGCTTGTACCTACAGGGGGGGGAGACCCAGTACTTC. Amino acid sequence: CASSLYLQGGETQYF.

The chain links TRBV7-3 to TRBJ2-3; 12 bases align to TRBD2. CDR3 length equals 16 residues. In germline, CDR1 is SGHTA, CDR2 FQGTGA. Trimming at V came to 5 bases and at J to 3 bases, leaving 6 bases not matched to a gene. The CDR3 DNA follows: TGTGCCAGCAGCCTAGGGGGACTAGCGGGTACAGATACGCAGTATTTT. Amino acid sequence: CASSLGGLAGTDTQYF.

The chain recombines TRBV13 with TRBJ2-3, with D perhaps being TRBD1 or TRBD2 (6 bases each). The CDR3 length is 18 residues. V was cut by 7 bases and J by 1 base, with 24 bases left in between. Germline CDR1 and CDR2: PRHDT and FYEKMQ (reference sequence). CDR3 protein: CASTKGGPSGFGTDTQYF. The CDR3 nucleotides read TGTGCCAGCACTAAGGGGGGCCCTTCTGGTTTCGGCACAGATACGCAGTATTTT.

The chain is built from TRBV5-6 and TRBJ2-5; TRBD1 might be the D (5 bases). The CDR3 length is 17 residues. Germline CDR1 and CDR2: SGHDT and YYEEEE. Trimming removed 0 bases at V and 7 bases at J, with 22 bases between. CDR3 region: CASSLGWGGAGVWTQYF. CDR3 coding DNA: TGTGCCAGCAGCTTGGGATGGGGTGGGGCAGGCGTTTGGACCCAGTACTTC.